This entry concerns a single TCR beta chain. Its specificity is not known. PCR primers comprised 60 Vbeta and 13 Jbeta primers. Repertoires were generated with immunoSEQ multiplex PCR, while TCRdb's copy carries only in-frame clones and drops some. The sample's table shows fewer than 150,000 clones. The data stem from a study of cytomegalovirus exposure and HLA in healthy donors. Looking at the study overall: Falling in the Caucasian-associated ancestry cluster were 80% to 85% of under 500 genotyped donors. Notes on the study in general: CMV serostatus was the only immune exposure information that was available. TCR beta sequences reportedly predicted the HLA-A and HLA-B alleles of most subjects accurately.

Material: PBMCs. The clonotype was recovered from a man aged 40-55 years in good health and CMV-seronegative.

The CDR3 loop is CASSIDSYNEQFF. DNA for the CDR3: TGTGCCAGCAGCATCGACAGTTACAATGAGCAGTTCTTC. The rearrangement uses TRBV7-9 and TRBJ2-1; D may be TRBD1 (5 bases). In germline, CDR1 is SEHNR, CDR2 FQNEAQ (reference sequence). This CDR3 contains 13 residues. V was cut by 5 bases and J by 4 bases, with 9 bases left in between.